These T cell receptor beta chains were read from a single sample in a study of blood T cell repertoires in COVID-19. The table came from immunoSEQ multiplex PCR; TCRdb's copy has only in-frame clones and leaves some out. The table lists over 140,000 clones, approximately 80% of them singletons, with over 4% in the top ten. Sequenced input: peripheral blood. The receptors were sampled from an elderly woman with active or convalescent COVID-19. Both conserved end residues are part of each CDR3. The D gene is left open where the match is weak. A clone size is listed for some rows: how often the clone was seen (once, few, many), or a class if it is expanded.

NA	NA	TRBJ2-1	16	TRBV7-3	TGTGCCAGCAGCTTATTCTCGAGTCCCTCCTACAATGAGCAGTTCTTC	CASSLFSSPSYNEQFF
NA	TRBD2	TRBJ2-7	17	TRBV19	TGTGCCAGTAGTAATAACCGGGGGGGGGCTTACCCCTACGAGCAGTACTTC	CASSNNRGGAYPYEQYF
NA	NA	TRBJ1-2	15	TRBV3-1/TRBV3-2	TGTGCCAGCAGCCAAGCATGGACAGCTAACTATGGCTACACCTTC	CASSQAWTANYGYTF
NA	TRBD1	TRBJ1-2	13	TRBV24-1	TGTGCCACCAGTAAGGACAGGAACTATGGCTACACCTTC	CATSKDRNYGYTF
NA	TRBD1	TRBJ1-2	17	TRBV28	TGTGCCAGCAGTTTTGAGGGGGCACGCACAGGGGGTTATGGCTACACCTTC	CASSFEGARTGGYGYTF
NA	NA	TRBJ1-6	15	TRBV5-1	TGCGCCAGCAGCTTGGCAGGGACTATGTATTCACCCCTCCACTTT	CASSLAGTMYSPLHF
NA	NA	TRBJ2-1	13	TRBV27	TGTGCCAGCAGTTTGGCCTGGAGCGATGAGCAGTTCTTC	CASSLAWSDEQFF
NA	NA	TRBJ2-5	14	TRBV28	TGTGCCAGCAGTTTATCCCTAATCCAAGAGACCCAGTACTTC	CASSLSLIQETQYF
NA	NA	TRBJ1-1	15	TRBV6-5	TGTGCCAGCAGTTACTCGTTTCTAATGAAGACTGAAGCTTTCTTT	CASSYSFLMKTEAFF
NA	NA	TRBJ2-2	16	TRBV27	TGTGCCAGCAGACGGGACACTTTTGCGAACACCGGGGAGCTGTTTTTT	CASRRDTFANTGELFF
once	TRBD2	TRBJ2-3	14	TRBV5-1	TGCGCCAGCAGCCAGGGACTAGCCACAGATACGCAGTATTTT	CASSQGLATDTQYF
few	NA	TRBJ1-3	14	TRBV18	TGTGCCAGCTCAAATACAGGGTCTGGAAACACCATATATTTT	CASSNTGSGNTIYF
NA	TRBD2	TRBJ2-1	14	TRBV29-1	TGCAGCGTTGACGGAGCGGGGGGCTACAATGAGCAGTTCTTC	CSVDGAGGYNEQFF
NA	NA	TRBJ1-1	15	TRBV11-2	TGTGCCAGCAGCTTAGTGTCGGGGTTGAACACTGAAGCTTTCTTT	CASSLVSGLNTEAFF
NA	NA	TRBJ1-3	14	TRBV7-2	TGTGCCAGCAGCTTATCACGGTTGGGAAACACCATATATTTT	CASSLSRLGNTIYF
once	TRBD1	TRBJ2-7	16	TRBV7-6	TGTGCCAGCAGCTTAGGCTCCGGGACAGGGGTCTACGAGCAGTACTTC	CASSLGSGTGVYEQYF
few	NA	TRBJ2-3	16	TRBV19	TGTGCCGCAGGCGGAGGGGAACGCACATTGACAGATACGCAGTATTTT	CAAGGGERTLTDTQYF
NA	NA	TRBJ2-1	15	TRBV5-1	TGCGCCAGCAGCTTCGCGGCGGGGAGTTACAATGAGCAGTTCTTC	CASSFAAGSYNEQFF